A single sample gave rise to the 23 T cell receptor beta chains below, sequenced in a study of blood T cell repertoires in COVID-19. Sequencing was performed with immunoSEQ multiplex PCR; in TCRdb, only in-frame clones are kept and a portion is missing. Of roughly 200,000 clones listed, 84% are singletons. Sequencing used PBMCs or T cells enriched from blood (not recorded which). These receptors originate from a woman in her 30s who had been exposed to COVID-19.

The chain couples TRBV5-5 to TRBJ1-2, with D hard to call. The germline CDR1 and CDR2 sequences are SGHKS and YYEKEE (reference sequence). The CDR3 loop spans 13 amino acids. Trimming cost V 4 bases and J 11 bases, with 18 bases left between them. CDR3 coding DNA: TGTGCCAGCAGCCCGTTCATCAATCCTAGGTACACCTTC. As protein: CASSPFINPRYTF.

The chain carries TRBV19 and TRBJ2-3, with D possibly matching TRBD1 (5 bases). The CDR3 sequence is 14 residues long. Trimming removed 5 bases from V and 6 bases from J, with 15 bases in between. CDR1 and CDR2 (germline): LNHDA, SQIVND (reference sequence). CDR3 sequence: CASSASFSGDTQYF. The CDR3 nucleotides read TGTGCCAGTAGTGCGTCCTTCTCAGGGGATACGCAGTATTTT.

The V and J genes are TRBV10-2 and TRBJ1-2; 8 bases are shared with TRBD1. The germline gives CDR1 WSHSY, CDR2 SAAADI. With 6 bases clipped from V and 9 bases from J, the junction kept 9 bases outside the gene matches. CDR3 length: 13 amino acids. The CDR3: CASRDRAAGSYTF. The CDR3 region has the DNA TGCGCCAGCAGGGACAGGGCCGCTGGTAGCTACACCTTC.

The chain links TRBV2 to TRBJ1-5; TRBD1 is a possible D gene (5 bases). V was clipped by 6 bases and J by 1 base, with 13 bases between them. The CDR3 runs to 15 residues. Germline-derived CDR1 and CDR2 are SNHLY and FYNNEI. Written as DNA, the CDR3 is TGTGCCAGCAGGGCGGGGGAGAAGAGCAATCAGCCCCAGCATTTT. This encodes CASRAGEKSNQPQHF.

The CDR3 here is CASSLTQGRAYNEQFF. The CDR3 DNA reads as TGTGCCAGCAGCTTAACCCAGGGTAGAGCCTACAATGAGCAGTTCTTC. The chain couples TRBV7-8 to TRBJ2-1, with D possibly matching TRBD1 (5 bases). This CDR3 is built from 16 residues. CDR1 is SGHVS and CDR2 is FQNEAQ in the germline V gene. V lost 2 bases, J lost 2 bases, and 13 bases lay in between.

This chain joins TRBV7-2 and TRBJ1-6; D call uncertain. Per the germline V gene, CDR1 is SGHTA and CDR2 is FQGNSA. The CDR3 loop spans 14 amino acids. V was cut by 5 bases and J by 2 bases, with 7 bases left in between. The CDR3 nucleotides are TGTGCCAGCAGCGTCGCGGCCTATAATTCACCCCTCCACTTT. As protein: CASSVAAYNSPLHF.

This clone was seen ten or more times. CDR3 protein: CASSVTTARDTQYF. CDR3 in DNA: TGTGCCAGCAGTGTTACGACAGCGCGAGATACGCAGTATTTT. The chain is built from TRBV9 and TRBJ2-3; D is perhaps TRBD1 (5 bases). Germline CDR1 and CDR2: SGDLS and YYNGEE. The V and J ends lost 5 bases and 5 bases respectively, with 15 bases between them. This CDR3 has 14 residues.

V and J are TRBV2 and TRBJ1-3; 9 bases align to TRBD1. The V gene's germline CDR1 is SNHLY and CDR2 FYNNEI. CDR3 size: 14 residues. Trimming cost V 2 bases and J 8 bases; bases outside gene matches: 4. This chain's CDR3 is CASSEPGQGYTIYF. CDR3 coding DNA: TGTGCCAGCAGTGAACCGGGACAGGGCTACACCATATATTTT.

The chain is built from TRBV2 and TRBJ1-1, with D unclear. Germline CDR1 SNHLY, CDR2 FYNNEI. The CDR3 extends over 15 amino acids. V lost 5 bases and J lost 5, with 18 bases in between. CDR3 bases: TGTGCCAGCAGTCAAAATCCGGGTCTTGGGACTGAAGCTTTCTTT. It is translated as CASSQNPGLGTEAFF.

The rearrangement links TRBV14 to TRBJ1-2, with D unresolved. The CDR3 loop spans 15 amino acids. From germline, CDR1 is SGHDN and CDR2 FVKESK. Deletions cut 0 bases from V and 6 bases from J, with 14 bases between. CDR3 region: CASSQEAFNPHGYTF. The CDR3 DNA reads as TGTGCCAGCAGCCAAGAGGCTTTTAACCCACATGGCTACACCTTC. Full variable domain (rest looked up from reference TRBV14 and TRBJ1-2): EAGVTQFPSHSVIEKGQTVTLRCDPISGHDNLYWYRRVMGKEIKFLLHFVKESKQDESGMPNNRFLAERTGGTYSTLKVQPAELEDSGVYFCASSQEAFNPHGYTFGSGTRLTVV.

This chain joins TRBV29-1 and TRBJ1-3; D is uncertain. The V gene lost 2 bases and the J gene lost 0 bases, with 5 bases spanning the gap. Germline V gene sequence: CDR1 SQVTM, CDR2 ANQGSEA. The CDR3 consists of 13 residues. CDR3 nucleotide sequence: TGCAGCGTTGAACATTTCTCTGGAAACACCATATATTTT. Protein: CSVEHFSGNTIYF.

CDR3 residues: CASSLTWTEDEQFF. As DNA, the CDR3 is TGTGCCAGCAGCTTAACCTGGACTGAGGATGAGCAGTTCTTC. The chain links TRBV7-9 to TRBJ2-1, with D possibly matching TRBD2 (5 bases). V lost 2 bases and J lost 8, with 13 bases in between. This CDR3 is built from 14 residues. Looked up from germline, CDR1 is SEHNR and CDR2 is FQNEAQ (reference sequence).

The V gene is TRBV7-9, the J gene TRBJ1-2, with D unclear. The CDR3 extends over 14 amino acids. Trimming took 2 bases from V and 6 from J, leaving 13 bases between them. The germline V gene encodes CDR1 SEHNR and CDR2 FQNEAQ (reference sequence). The CDR3 spells CASSLQTKEDGYTF. CDR3 sequence (DNA): TGTGCCAGCAGCTTACAAACTAAAGAGGATGGCTACACCTTC. The variable domain in full, with the rest retrieved from reference TRBV7-9 and TRBJ1-2, is DTGVSQNPRHKITKRGQNVTFRCDPISEHNRLYWYRQTLGQGPEFLTYFQNEAQLEKSRLLSDRFSAERPKGSFSTLEIQRTEQGDSAMYLCASSLQTKEDGYTFGSGTRLTVV.

The CDR3 here is CASSQVPLVGQFF. CDR3 DNA: TGTGCCAGCAGCCAAGTCCCCCTAGTCGGGCAGTTCTTC. This chain links TRBV3-1 (or the pseudogene TRBV3-2) with TRBJ2-1, with unresolved D. The V and J ends lost 1 base and 12 bases respectively, with 13 bases between them. The germline V gene encodes CDR1 LGHDT and CDR2 YNNKEL (reference sequence). This CDR3 has 13 amino acids.

The rearrangement links TRBV7-2 to TRBJ2-7; TRBD1 aligns across 8 bases. The CDR3 is 15 amino acids. The germline V gene encodes CDR1 SGHTA and CDR2 FQGNSA. V shed 4 bases and J 0 bases; nucleotides not matched to a gene: 5. The CDR3 region is CASSSGTGNSYEQYF. The CDR3, as DNA: TGTGCCAGCAGCTCCGGGACAGGAAACTCCTACGAGCAGTACTTC. The full variable domain, completed using reference TRBV7-2 and TRBJ2-7, is GAGVSQSPSNKVTEKGKDVELRCDPISGHTALYWYRQSLGQGLEFLIYFQGNSAPDKSGLPSDRFSAERTGGSVSTLTIQRTQQEDSAVYLCASSSGTGNSYEQYFGPGTRLTVT.

The chain is built from TRBV7-9 and TRBJ1-1; 11 bases fit TRBD1. The trim removed 4 bases at V and 4 bases at J, leaving 2 bases unmatched. Germline-derived CDR1 and CDR2 are SEHNR and FQNEAQ (reference sequence). The CDR3 consists of 14 residues. The CDR3 loop is CASSSGTGGTEAFF. Here the CDR3 DNA reads TGTGCCAGCAGCTCCGGGACAGGGGGCACTGAAGCTTTCTTT.

The rearrangement links TRBV2 to TRBJ2-2; TRBD2 matches at 14 bases. The V and J ends lost 1 base and 4 bases, in that order; junction bases with no gene match: 8. The V gene's germline CDR1 is SNHLY and CDR2 FYNNEI. This CDR3 is 19 amino acids long. The CDR3 reads CASSEDPRTSGGFTGELFF. As DNA, the CDR3 is TGTGCCAGCAGTGAAGACCCTCGGACTAGCGGGGGGTTCACCGGGGAGCTGTTTTTT.

As regards this clone: One end of the junction fails to match germline, which may point to a read error. Written as DNA, the CDR3 is TGCGCCAGCAGCCAAGAGGAAGCGGGACAGGGCCTTTCTGTCTTC. Translated, it gives CASSQEEAGQGLSVF. V usage is TRBV4-3 and J usage is TRBJ1-2; 9 bases agree with TRBD1. This CDR3 has 15 amino acids. The V gene's germline CDR1 is LGHNA and CDR2 YSLEER.

The chain carries TRBV6-5 and TRBJ1-4; 11 bases are shared with TRBD1. CDR1 and CDR2 (germline): MNHEY, SVGAGI. J lost 8 bases, V lost 6 bases, and 5 bases had no gene match. The CDR3 contains 14 residues. The DNA of the CDR3 is TGTGCCAGCAGCTGGGACAGGGGGGGCGAAAAACTGTTTTTT. It yields the protein CASSWDRGGEKLFF.

The chain carries TRBV19 and TRBJ1-2; D might be TRBD1 (6 bases). The CDR3 is 13 residues long. Germline-derived CDR1 and CDR2 are LNHDA and SQIVND (reference sequence). The ends were cut back, 8 bases at V and 8 bases at J, with 18 bases in the middle. CDR3 sequence (DNA): TGTGCCAGTCGGAAGGGGGGGGCAAAAGGCTACACCTTC. It codes for CASRKGGAKGYTF.

The chain uses TRBV3-1 (or the pseudogene TRBV3-2) and TRBJ1-1, with TRBD1 as a possible D gene (6 bases). The CDR3 length is 13 residues. Germline V gene lookup returns CDR1 LGHDT and CDR2 YNNKEL (reference sequence). Trimming removed 10 bases at V and 4 bases at J, with 16 bases between. CDR3: CATSDRGGTEAFF. The CDR3 region has the DNA TGTGCCACCTCAGATAGAGGGGGCACTGAAGCTTTCTTT.

The sample holds one count of this clone. V is TRBV28 and J is TRBJ1-4; 8 positions match TRBD1. CDR3 size: 14 residues. V shed 4 bases and J 4 bases; nucleotides not matched to a gene: 2. From germline, CDR1 is MDHEN and CDR2 SYDVKM. CDR3 loop: CASSWTGFNEKLFF. The CDR3 DNA is TGTGCCAGCAGTTGGACAGGGTTTAATGAAAAACTGTTTTTT.

This clone turned up a few times. V is TRBV7-9 and J is TRBJ1-5, with D unclear. Looked up from germline, CDR1 is SEHNR and CDR2 is FQNEAQ (reference sequence). Trimming took 4 bases from V and 6 from J, leaving 7 bases between them. The CDR3 runs 12 residues. In nucleotides, the CDR3 is TGTGCCAGCAGCTCGGGAGGTCAGCCCCAGCATTTT. Protein sequence: CASSSGGQPQHF.